This T cell receptor (beta chain) was recovered during a study of T cell repertoires in cytomegalovirus infection. Overall study context: Public TCR beta signatures provided an indication of both CMV infection and a matching HLA type.

Concerning this clonotype: The antigen remains undetermined.

The study, taken as a whole, reports: Clonotypes of TCR beta that were HLA-C-restricted and CMV-specific dominated the ex vivo response.

TCRdb redid the calling of the reads with MiXCR, one entry per CDR3 protein. The sample shows some 800,000 distinct CDR3 sequences, around a third of them seen only once. Germline trimming cut 2 bases from V and 3 bases from J; bases unmatched to any gene: 6. The CDR3 is 16 residues long. The receptor comes from a human donor in good health (CMV status not recorded). Some clones in this sample may be carry-over from other donors' samples. The chain couples TRBV12-3 or TRBV12-4 to TRBJ2-2; 7 positions agree with TRBD1. Sequenced here: cultured CD8+ T cells from PBMCs, sampled from culture after CMV antigen stimulation. The CDR3 loop is CASSLIEQGYTGELFF. The CDR3, as DNA: TGTGCCAGCAGTTTAATTGAACAGGGGTACACCGGGGAGCTGTTTTTT.